A selection of T cell receptor beta chains follows, all from one sample in a study of blood T cell repertoires in COVID-19. The repertoire was sequenced with immunoSEQ multiplex PCR; TCRdb's copy has only in-frame clones and lacks some. The table includes hundreds of thousands of clones, more than 65% detected once. The specimen sequenced was peripheral blood. The receptors were sampled from a woman older than 75 with acute or convalescent COVID-19. Both conserved end residues are part of each CDR3. Fields, in order: CDR3 length, J gene, V gene, CDR3 protein.

cdr3_length: 14; j_call: TRBJ2-3; v_call: TRBV10-3; cdr3_aa: CAISEVRGTDTQYF
cdr3_length: 11; j_call: TRBJ2-1; v_call: TRBV12-3/TRBV12-4; cdr3_aa: CASSRYNEQFF
cdr3_length: 13; j_call: TRBJ1-1; v_call: TRBV24-1; cdr3_aa: CATSAGANTEAFF
cdr3_length: 15; j_call: TRBJ1-2; v_call: TRBV7-9; cdr3_aa: CASSLETGRNYGYTF
cdr3_length: 12; j_call: TRBJ1-1; v_call: TRBV29-1; cdr3_aa: CSADRGRTEAFF
cdr3_length: 16; j_call: TRBJ2-3; v_call: TRBV7-8; cdr3_aa: CASSSLAGELLDTQYF
cdr3_length: 13; j_call: TRBJ2-5; v_call: TRBV5-4; cdr3_aa: CASSFDSQETQYF
cdr3_length: 15; j_call: TRBJ1-5; v_call: TRBV19; cdr3_aa: CASSIVTGGDQPQHF
cdr3_length: 15; j_call: TRBJ2-3; v_call: TRBV5-1; cdr3_aa: CASSWKLASTDTQYF
cdr3_length: 13; j_call: TRBJ1-3; v_call: TRBV19; cdr3_aa: CASQGAQGNTIYF
cdr3_length: 11; j_call: TRBJ2-3; v_call: TRBV12-3/TRBV12-4; cdr3_aa: CASSQAGAQYF
cdr3_length: 15; j_call: TRBJ2-1; v_call: TRBV5-4; cdr3_aa: CASSRGLAGLNEQFF
cdr3_length: 15; j_call: TRBJ2-5; v_call: TRBV18; cdr3_aa: CASSSQTGRSETQYF
cdr3_length: 15; j_call: TRBJ1-6; v_call: TRBV6-5; cdr3_aa: CASSPDRVKNSPLHF
cdr3_length: 15; j_call: TRBJ2-2; v_call: TRBV29-1; cdr3_aa: CSVERGRGGYGELFF
cdr3_length: 13; j_call: TRBJ1-5; v_call: TRBV7-2; cdr3_aa: CASSPAGDQPQHF
cdr3_length: 12; j_call: TRBJ2-3; v_call: TRBV5-6; cdr3_aa: CASSRIGVTQYF
cdr3_length: 17; j_call: TRBJ1-2; v_call: TRBV6-1; cdr3_aa: CASSVSMWRQGVDGYTF
cdr3_length: 16; j_call: TRBJ2-1; v_call: TRBV11-2; cdr3_aa: CASSLGTGSSYNEQFF
cdr3_length: 15; j_call: TRBJ2-7; v_call: TRBV6-5; cdr3_aa: CASSYSTTGKDEQYF
cdr3_length: 13; j_call: TRBJ1-2; v_call: TRBV5-8; cdr3_aa: CASSITGWGGYTF
cdr3_length: 14; j_call: TRBJ2-2; v_call: TRBV7-9; cdr3_aa: CASSTRGGSGELFF
cdr3_length: 13; j_call: TRBJ1-1; v_call: TRBV3-1/TRBV3-2; cdr3_aa: CASSQDLNTEAFF
cdr3_length: 15; j_call: TRBJ1-1; v_call: TRBV18; cdr3_aa: CASSPQRGVNTEAFF
cdr3_length: 16; j_call: TRBJ1-5; v_call: TRBV5-1; cdr3_aa: CASSPGTVRSNQPQHF
cdr3_length: 13; j_call: TRBJ2-7; v_call: TRBV7-9; cdr3_aa: CASSSEGAYEQYF
cdr3_length: 18; j_call: TRBJ1-1; v_call: TRBV11-3; cdr3_aa: CASSLDGRASPMNTEAFF
cdr3_length: 12; j_call: TRBJ2-1; v_call: TRBV18; cdr3_aa: CASSLGYNEQFF
cdr3_length: 15; j_call: TRBJ2-1; v_call: TRBV5-6; cdr3_aa: CASSLVDRVRNEQFF
cdr3_length: 13; j_call: TRBJ1-2; v_call: TRBV10-3; cdr3_aa: CAISGDRGYGYTF
cdr3_length: 14; j_call: TRBJ1-1; v_call: TRBV5-1; cdr3_aa: CASSLNSQATEAFF
cdr3_length: 16; j_call: TRBJ1-1; v_call: TRBV5-4; cdr3_aa: CASSLGRGAQITEAFF
cdr3_length: 16; j_call: TRBJ1-1; v_call: TRBV5-4; cdr3_aa: CASSLANGVLGTEAFF
cdr3_length: 14; j_call: TRBJ1-2; v_call: TRBV5-8; cdr3_aa: CASSLAGQGHGYTF
cdr3_length: 14; j_call: TRBJ1-1; v_call: TRBV7-3; cdr3_aa: CASSLSGGNTEAFF
cdr3_length: 17; j_call: TRBJ2-3; v_call: TRBV7-2; cdr3_aa: CASSSRTSGGGTDTQYF
cdr3_length: 13; j_call: TRBJ1-4; v_call: TRBV12-3/TRBV12-4; cdr3_aa: CASSTGTTLGARF
cdr3_length: 15; j_call: TRBJ2-7; v_call: TRBV4-2; cdr3_aa: CASSQEGTSSYEQYF
cdr3_length: 15; j_call: TRBJ2-3; v_call: TRBV9; cdr3_aa: CASSVDLGGTDTQYF
cdr3_length: 13; j_call: TRBJ1-2; v_call: TRBV2; cdr3_aa: CASSDFRGSGYTF
cdr3_length: 11; j_call: TRBJ2-1; v_call: TRBV7-9; cdr3_aa: CATLSGNEQFF
cdr3_length: 15; j_call: TRBJ2-1; v_call: TRBV16; cdr3_aa: CASSQSLAGWDEQFF
cdr3_length: 15; j_call: TRBJ2-5; v_call: TRBV7-2; cdr3_aa: CASSLGQTQGRAQYF
cdr3_length: 17; j_call: TRBJ2-1; v_call: TRBV11-3; cdr3_aa: CASSFSTAVSSYNEQFF
cdr3_length: 17; j_call: TRBJ2-7; v_call: TRBV5-1; cdr3_aa: CASSPRPGQGASYEQYF
cdr3_length: 17; j_call: TRBJ2-3; v_call: TRBV4-2; cdr3_aa: CASSQNQRGRVTDTQYF
cdr3_length: 15; j_call: TRBJ1-1; v_call: TRBV5-1; cdr3_aa: CASSLEQGHTTEAFF
cdr3_length: 11; j_call: TRBJ1-2; v_call: TRBV11-3; cdr3_aa: CASSLRDGYTF
cdr3_length: 15; j_call: TRBJ2-1; v_call: TRBV19; cdr3_aa: CASRRTGGPYNEQFF
cdr3_length: 14; j_call: TRBJ1-1; v_call: TRBV19; cdr3_aa: CASSIAQSNTEAFF
cdr3_length: 18; j_call: TRBJ2-1; v_call: TRBV12-2; cdr3_aa: CASRLVRGGRLRRNEQFF
cdr3_length: 13; j_call: TRBJ1-2; v_call: TRBV18; cdr3_aa: CASSPDGARGYTF